The 32 T cell receptor beta chains reported below all come from one sample, sequenced in a study of T cell responses to AZD1222 COVID-19 vaccine. Clones were sequenced by immunoSEQ multiplex PCR, and TCRdb holds only the in-frame ones, with some missing. The profile shows about 200,000 clones, just over 90% of them singletons. The specimen comprised peripheral blood, sampled 28 days after the second AZD1222 dose. Receptor source: an adult who received the AZD1222 COVID-19 vaccine.

The V and J genes are TRBV19 and TRBJ1-5; no clear D gene. The CDR3 loop spans 15 amino acids. CDR1 is LNHDA, CDR2 SQIVND, per germline (reference sequence). The V and J ends lost 6 bases and 0 bases respectively, with 12 bases between them. For the CDR3, the DNA is TGTGCCAGTAGACCAGGACGTTTTAGCAATCAGCCCCAGCATTTT. Translated, it gives CASRPGRFSNQPQHF.

This clone has a handful of counts. The chain has TRBV5-8 and TRBJ1-5, with D maybe TRBD1 (6 bases). Germline CDR1 and CDR2: SGHTS and YDEGEE. The CDR3 totals 14 residues. V was shortened by 6 bases and J by 4 bases, with 14 bases between the two germline ends. The CDR3 protein is CASTPWTANQPQHF. CDR3 DNA sequence: TGTGCCAGCACTCCATGGACAGCAAATCAGCCCCAGCATTTT.

The table lists this clone with a count of one. The chain combines TRBV4-1 with TRBJ2-7; TRBD2 matches at 11 bases. The germline gives CDR1 MGHRA, CDR2 YSYEKL. Trimming cost V 1 base and J 1 base; bases outside gene matches: 3. This CDR3 spans 16 amino acids. The CDR3 DNA reads as TGCGCCAGCAGCCAAGCCGGGACTAGCGGTTCCTACGAGCAGTACTTC. It yields the protein CASSQAGTSGSYEQYF.

The chain carries TRBV28 and TRBJ2-5; a possible D gene is TRBD2 (6 bases). The CDR3 contains 12 residues. CDR1 is MDHEN and CDR2 is SYDVKM in the germline V gene. V was trimmed by 3 bases and J by 7 bases, leaving 9 bases between them. CDR3 nucleotides: TGTGCCAGCAGTTTTCCCGGGGGGACCCAGTACTTC. Translating gives CASSFPGGTQYF.

The chain combines TRBV11-2 with TRBJ2-2; TRBD1 agrees at 7 bases. The CDR3 is 18 amino acids. J was trimmed by 7 bases and V by 3 bases; bases with no gene match: 17. Germline V gives CDR1 SGHAT, CDR2 FQNNGV. The CDR3 spells CASSFPIPKTGRLGELFF. As DNA, the CDR3 is TGTGCCAGCAGCTTTCCAATACCCAAGACAGGGCGGCTCGGGGAGCTGTTTTTT.

This chain uses TRBV2 with TRBJ1-5; D not certain. Germline V gene data show CDR1 as SNHLY and CDR2 as FYNNEI. The CDR3 loop spans 14 amino acids. V lost 5 bases to trimming and J lost 9 bases, with 17 bases between them. CDR3 in DNA: TGTGCCAGCAGTATGAGGCATGATAGTCCGCCCCAGCATTTT. It yields the protein CASSMRHDSPPQHF.

The genes are TRBV3-1 (or the pseudogene TRBV3-2) and TRBJ2-3; the match to TRBD2 covers 9 bases. Per germline, CDR1 LGHDT and CDR2 YNNKEL (reference sequence). The CDR3 has 16 amino acids. The J segment lost 2 bases and the V segment lost 1 base, leaving 4 bases of the junction unmatched. CDR3 DNA sequence: TGTGCCAGCAGCCAAGTTCTAGCGGGACCCACAGATACGCAGTATTTT. Protein: CASSQVLAGPTDTQYF.

The gene calls are TRBV18 and TRBJ1-5; TRBD1 matches 7 bases. This CDR3 region has 13 residues. After removal of 4 bases from V and 5 bases from J, the junction contained 2 bases not matched to a gene. Germline-derived CDR1 and CDR2 are KGHSH and LQKENI. CDR3 DNA: TGTGCCAGCTCACGAGACAGGGATCAGCCCCAGCATTTT. It codes for CASSRDRDQPQHF.

This rearrangement joins TRBV4-3 to TRBJ2-3; 8 bases match TRBD1. From germline, CDR1 is LGHNA and CDR2 YSLEER. This CDR3 comprises 15 residues. J gave up 5 bases and V 0 bases, and 4 bases lay outside the gene matches. CDR3 nucleotide sequence: TGCGCCAGCAGCCAAGAAGTCAGGGGGCGAGATACGCAGTATTTT. Its protein is CASSQEVRGRDTQYF.

The chain recombines TRBV7-9 with TRBJ2-7, with D uncertain. CDR1 is SEHNR, CDR2 FQNEAQ, per germline (reference sequence). V dropped 1 base and J dropped 2 bases, with 15 bases sitting between them. This CDR3 is built from 16 residues. The CDR3 bases are TGTGCCAGCAGCTTAGAGTTGGGCCGTAGAACCTACGAGCAGTACTTC. This translates into CASSLELGRRTYEQYF. The variable domain in full, with the rest retrieved from reference TRBV7-9 and TRBJ2-7, is DTGVSQNPRHKITKRGQNVTFRCDPISEHNRLYWYRQTLGQGPEFLTYFQNEAQLEKSRLLSDRFSAERPKGSFSTLEIQRTEQGDSAMYLCASSLELGRRTYEQYFGPGTRLTVT.

V and J are TRBV9 and TRBJ1-2; no firm D call. Trimming removed 4 bases from V and 5 bases from J, with 15 bases in between. Germline loops: CDR1 SGDLS, CDR2 YYNGEE. This CDR3 has 14 amino acids. For the CDR3, the DNA is TGTGCCAGCAGCCCCGCGCAGGAGTTTTATGGCTACACCTTC. Translated: CASSPAQEFYGYTF.

This sequence joins TRBV7-6 and TRBJ2-1; D not resolved. From germline, CDR1 is SGHVS and CDR2 FNYEAQ. V was clipped by 3 bases and J by 0 bases, with 6 bases between them. The CDR3 is 14 amino acids. The CDR3 bases are TGTGCCAGCAGCTTTAGTAGCTCCTACAATGAGCAGTTCTTC. Amino acid sequence: CASSFSSSYNEQFF.

This chain connects TRBV5-1 to TRBJ1-2; 7 bases align to TRBD1. Per the germline V gene, CDR1 is SGHRS and CDR2 is YFSETQ. V lost 0 bases, J lost 6 bases, and 5 bases stayed unmatched. The CDR3 covers 14 residues. The CDR3 bases are TGCGCCAGCAGCTTGGGTAGGGGGCAGGATGGCTACACCTTC. Amino acids: CASSLGRGQDGYTF.

This chain links TRBV7-8 with TRBJ2-7; no clear D. Germline CDR1 and CDR2: SGHVS and FQNEAQ. V dropped 1 base and J dropped 2 bases, with 12 bases sitting between them. The CDR3 contains 15 residues. This chain's CDR3 is CASSLVEQKTYEQYF. The CDR3 region has the DNA TGTGCCAGCAGCTTAGTGGAGCAGAAGACCTACGAGCAGTACTTC.

The rearrangement uses TRBV28 and TRBJ1-5, with TRBD1 matching 11 bases. The CDR3 length is 17 residues. Germline V gene data show CDR1 as MDHEN and CDR2 as SYDVKM. The ends lost 2 bases at V and 5 bases at J; junction bases unmatched: 8. CDR3 bases: TGTGCCAGCAGTTTACGTAGCTGGACAGGGGGCGATCAGCCCCAGCATTTT. Its translation is CASSLRSWTGGDQPQHF.

A single count supports this clone. This chain uses TRBV11-2 with TRBJ2-2, with no clear D. There are 14 residues in the CDR3. Per the germline V gene, CDR1 is SGHAT and CDR2 is FQNNGV. Deletions cut 0 bases from V and 7 bases from J, with 9 bases between. The CDR3, as DNA: TGTGCCAGCAGCTTAGATCGAGCTTTCGGGGAGCTGTTTTTT. It yields the protein CASSLDRAFGELFF.

The chain is built from TRBV28 and TRBJ1-1, with D unclear. Per the germline V gene, CDR1 is MDHEN and CDR2 is SYDVKM. This CDR3 region has 14 residues. Trimming stripped 2 bases from V and 8 bases from J, with 15 bases between. CDR3 sequence: CASSLRPQAQEAFF. The CDR3 bases are TGTGCCAGCAGTTTAAGACCGCAGGCGCAGGAAGCTTTCTTT.

This clone was picked up a small number of times. The rearrangement uses TRBV10-3 and TRBJ1-6; D is unresolved. Germline CDR1 is ENHRY and CDR2 is SYGVKD. The V end lost 0 bases, the J end lost 8 bases, and 8 bases lay between the germline ends. This CDR3 contains 14 residues. The CDR3 loop reads CAISESQVYSPLHF. The CDR3 bases are TGTGCCATCAGTGAGTCTCAGGTTTATTCACCCCTCCACTTT.

This chain uses TRBV6-2 or TRBV6-3 with TRBJ1-2; D call uncertain. V dropped 4 bases and J dropped 3 bases, with 9 bases sitting between them. This CDR3 region has 13 residues. Germline CDR1 reads MNHEY; CDR2 reads SVGEGT. The CDR3 DNA reads as TGTGCCAGCAGTTTTGGACTTCACTATGGCTACACCTTC. It is translated as CASSFGLHYGYTF.

The V gene is TRBV18, the J gene TRBJ1-2; perhaps TRBD1 as D (6 bases). V lost 4 bases and J 0 bases, leaving 12 bases between the germline ends. The V gene's germline CDR1 is KGHSH and CDR2 LQKENI. This CDR3 is 15 amino acids long. This chain's CDR3 is CASSRGGSANYGYTF. CDR3 coding DNA: TGTGCCAGCTCACGTGGGGGCTCCGCTAACTATGGCTACACCTTC.

This sequence joins TRBV2 and TRBJ2-1; 9 bases are shared with TRBD1. Losses at the gene ends were 5 bases for V and 6 bases for J; bases not matched to a gene: 5. The CDR3 is made up of 14 amino acids. The germline CDR1 and CDR2 sequences are SNHLY and FYNNEI. CDR3: CASSRDRDGNEQFF. The CDR3, as DNA: TGTGCCAGCAGTCGGGACAGGGATGGCAATGAGCAGTTCTTC.

This chain connects TRBV9 to TRBJ1-3; 7 bases agree with TRBD1. With V trimmed by 4 bases and J by 0 bases, 7 bases remained unmatched. The CDR3 has 16 amino acids. Per the germline V gene, CDR1 is SGDLS and CDR2 is YYNGEE. In DNA form, the CDR3 reads TGTGCCAGCAGCCGGGACAGCTCATACTCTGGAAACACCATATATTTT. Translation gives CASSRDSSYSGNTIYF.

J is TRBJ1-2 and V is TRBV14; TRBD1 agrees at 7 bases. V dropped 6 bases and J dropped 0; count of bases not matched to a gene: 10. The CDR3 consists of 16 residues. Germline CDR1 is SGHDN and CDR2 is FVKESK. CDR3 in amino acids: CASRTRQGPTNYGYTF. CDR3 DNA sequence: TGTGCCAGCAGAACAAGACAGGGACCTACTAACTATGGCTACACCTTC.

The J gene is TRBJ2-1, the V gene TRBV4-1; 11 bases map to TRBD2. J lost 7 bases, V lost 2 bases, and 10 bases had no gene match. The CDR3 is made up of 17 amino acids. Per germline, CDR1 MGHRA and CDR2 YSYEKL. The CDR3 protein is CASSQTPMTSGKNEQFF. The CDR3 DNA is TGCGCCAGCAGCCAAACTCCTATGACTAGCGGGAAAAATGAGCAGTTCTTC.

The sample holds one count of this clone. Written as DNA, the CDR3 is TGTGCCAGCAGCTTAATGACAGGGGCTAATTCACCCCTCCACTTT. Translation gives CASSLMTGANSPLHF. The chain links TRBV11-3 to TRBJ1-6; 8 bases agree with TRBD1. The J segment lost 6 bases and the V segment lost 2 bases, leaving 3 bases of the junction unmatched. This CDR3 contains 15 residues. The germline V gene encodes CDR1 SGHNT and CDR2 YENEEA.

CDR3 protein: CATHRAGADSGNTIYF. DNA for the CDR3: TGTGCCACCCATAGAGCAGGGGCCGACTCGGGAAACACCATATATTTT. The chain combines TRBV15 with TRBJ1-3; TRBD1 might be the D (6 bases). The V and J ends lost 8 bases and 4 bases respectively, with 21 bases between them. CDR3 size: 16 residues. Germline assignment: CDR1 LNHNV and CDR2 YYDKDF (reference sequence).

The rearrangement uses TRBV11-2 and TRBJ1-1; possible D gene TRBD1, 6 bases. The CDR3 spans 15 residues. Trimming took off 7 bases at V and 2 bases at J, with 17 bases between the two ends. Germline CDR1 reads SGHAT; CDR2 reads FQNNGV. The CDR3 protein is CASNLGGTLNTEAFF. The CDR3, as DNA: TGTGCCAGCAATTTAGGGGGAACTCTCAACACTGAAGCTTTCTTT.

The chain has TRBV5-1 and TRBJ2-7, with 11 bases identical to TRBD2. CDR1 is SGHRS, CDR2 YFSETQ, per germline. The V segment lost 0 bases and the J segment 7 bases; nucleotides outside the gene matches: 3. The CDR3 sequence is 14 residues long. The CDR3: CASSLVSSGREQYF. The CDR3 DNA follows: TGCGCCAGCAGCTTGGTCTCTAGCGGGAGGGAGCAGTACTTC. Filled out from reference TRBV5-1 and TRBJ2-7, the complete variable domain reads KAGVTQTPRYLIKTRGQQVTLSCSPISGHRSVSWYQQTPGQGLQFLFEYFSETQRNKGNFPGRFSGRQFSNSRSEMNVSTLELGDSALYLCASSLVSSGREQYFGPGTRLTVT.

The genes are TRBV5-1 and TRBJ2-7, with a possible D match to TRBD1 (5 bases). CDR1 SGHRS and CDR2 YFSETQ come from the germline V gene. Trimming left V 0 bases short and J 0 bases short, with 10 bases between. The CDR3 has 15 residues. CDR3: CASSLAAGISYEQYF. The CDR3 nucleotides are TGCGCCAGCAGCTTGGCCGCAGGGATCTCCTACGAGCAGTACTTC.

The V gene is TRBV19, the J gene TRBJ1-4; no definite D call. This CDR3 is built from 16 residues. Trimming removed 8 bases from V and 7 bases from J, with 23 bases in between. Germline CDR1 reads LNHDA; CDR2 reads SQIVND (reference sequence). CDR3 in amino acids: CASCTSRPFRGEKLFF. In nucleotides, the CDR3 is TGTGCCAGTTGTACCTCGAGGCCCTTCCGGGGTGAAAAACTGTTTTTT.

This clone was recorded once. The chain links TRBV3-1 (or the pseudogene TRBV3-2) to TRBJ2-1, with 14 bases fitting TRBD2. V shed 1 base and J 6 bases; nucleotides not matched to a gene: 11. The CDR3 is 19 amino acids. Germline V gives CDR1 LGHDT, CDR2 YNNKEL (reference sequence). CDR3 protein: CASSQGLAGGPVGSNEQFF. The CDR3 nucleotides read TGTGCCAGCAGCCAAGGACTAGCGGGAGGGCCGGTGGGAAGCAATGAGCAGTTCTTC.

The rearrangement uses TRBV10-1 and TRBJ2-3; TRBD2 might be the D (5 bases). The germline V gene has CDR1 WNHNN and CDR2 SYGVQD (reference sequence). Trimming took off 3 bases at V and 5 bases at J, with 12 bases between the two ends. The CDR3 contains 14 residues. Here the CDR3 reads CASSDPSRGDTQYF. The CDR3 DNA follows: TGCGCCAGCAGTGACCCTAGCCGAGGAGATACGCAGTATTTT.